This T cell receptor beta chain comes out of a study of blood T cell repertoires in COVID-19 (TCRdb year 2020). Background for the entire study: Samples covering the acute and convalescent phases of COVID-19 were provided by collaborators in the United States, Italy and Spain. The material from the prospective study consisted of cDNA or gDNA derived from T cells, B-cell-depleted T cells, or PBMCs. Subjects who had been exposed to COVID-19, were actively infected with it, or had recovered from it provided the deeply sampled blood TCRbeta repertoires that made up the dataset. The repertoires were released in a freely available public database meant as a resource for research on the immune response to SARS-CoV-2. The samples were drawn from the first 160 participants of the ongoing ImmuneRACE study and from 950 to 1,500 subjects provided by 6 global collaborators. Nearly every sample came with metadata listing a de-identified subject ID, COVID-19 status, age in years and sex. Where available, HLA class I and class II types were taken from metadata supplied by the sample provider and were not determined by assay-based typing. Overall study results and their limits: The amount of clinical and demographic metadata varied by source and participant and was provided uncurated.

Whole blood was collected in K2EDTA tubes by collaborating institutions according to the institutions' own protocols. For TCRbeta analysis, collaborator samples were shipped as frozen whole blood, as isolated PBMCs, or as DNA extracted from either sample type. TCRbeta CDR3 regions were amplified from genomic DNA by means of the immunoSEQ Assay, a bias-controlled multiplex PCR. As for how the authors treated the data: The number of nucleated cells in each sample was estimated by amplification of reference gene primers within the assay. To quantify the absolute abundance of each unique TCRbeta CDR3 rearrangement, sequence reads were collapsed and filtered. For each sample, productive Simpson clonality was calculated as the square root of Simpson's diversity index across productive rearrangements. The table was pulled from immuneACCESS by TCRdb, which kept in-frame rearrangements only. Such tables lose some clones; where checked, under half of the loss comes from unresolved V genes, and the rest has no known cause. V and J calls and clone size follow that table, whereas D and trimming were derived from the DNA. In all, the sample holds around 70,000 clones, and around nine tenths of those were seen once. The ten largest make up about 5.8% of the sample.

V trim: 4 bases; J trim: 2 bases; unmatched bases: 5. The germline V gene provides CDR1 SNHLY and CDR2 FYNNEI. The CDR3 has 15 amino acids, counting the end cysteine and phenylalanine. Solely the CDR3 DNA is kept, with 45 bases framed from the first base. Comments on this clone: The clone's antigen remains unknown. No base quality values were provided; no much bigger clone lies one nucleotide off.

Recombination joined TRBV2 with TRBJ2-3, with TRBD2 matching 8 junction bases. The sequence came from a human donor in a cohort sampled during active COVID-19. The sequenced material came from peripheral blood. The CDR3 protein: CASSGGTRNTDTQYF. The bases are TGTGCCAGCAGTGGGGGGACTAGAAACACAGATACGCAGTATTTT. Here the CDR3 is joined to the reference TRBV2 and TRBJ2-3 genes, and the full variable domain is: EPEVTQTPSHQVTQMGQEVILRCVPISNHLYFYWYRQILGQKVEFLVSFYNNEISEKSEIFDDQFSVERPDGSNFTLKIRSTKLEDSAMYFCASSGGTRNTDTQYFGPGTRLTVL.